The clone carrying this T cell receptor beta chain was detected ten times or more. The target antigen is unknown. The sequenced patients had an expansion of CD8+CD57+ cells seen by flow cytometry. None of the patients had been given any therapy when their blood was sampled. The data were taken from a study of CD8+CD57+ T cells in acquired aplastic anemia. Overall study context: Yields of DNA that came from sorted CD4+ and CD8+ cells averaged roughly 3.2 ug. Study observations and caveats: Researchers reported that CD8+ Simpson's diversity was not significantly different in patients versus controls. Patients and controls turned out to have some 30 CD8+ CDR3 sequences in common.

Profiles of TCR beta VDJ and CDR3 were generated from a genomic DNA template. TCRdb fed the reads into MiXCR, producing one record per CDR3 protein. The sample includes about 120,000 distinct CDR3 sequences, about 60% seen only once; the top ten take roughly 32%. With 4 bases clipped from V and 5 bases from J, the junction kept 4 bases outside the gene matches. Germline V CDR1 and CDR2: KGHDR, SFDVKD. The CDR3 totals 14 residues. The chain recombines TRBV24-1 with TRBJ2-5; 9 bases line up with TRBD1. The TCR comes from a human donor with aplastic anemia. The material sequenced was sorted CD4+, CD8+, or CD8+CD57+ T cells (not recorded which) from PBMCs. In DNA, the CDR3 is TGTGCCACCAGTGAGACAGGGGGTTGGGAGACCCAGTACTTC. This translates into CATSETGGWETQYF.